The next 25 T cell receptor beta chains were all read from a single sample in a study of cytomegalovirus exposure and HLA in healthy donors. PCR involved 60 Vbeta and 13 Jbeta primers. The repertoire was sequenced with immunoSEQ multiplex PCR; TCRdb's copy has only in-frame clones and lacks some. The table for this sample gives some 130,000 clones. The sample was PBMCs. Receptor source: a man between 18 and 29 years old in good health and CMV-seronegative.

The gene calls are TRBV28 and TRBJ1-6, with D possibly being TRBD1 (6 bases). V lost 4 bases and J lost 9, with 16 bases in between. This CDR3 has 15 amino acids. Germline V gene data show CDR1 as MDHEN and CDR2 as SYDVKM. CDR3 in amino acids: CASSSPRGATSPLHF. The CDR3, as DNA: TGTGCCAGCAGTTCCCCCCGGGGGGCGACTTCACCCCTCCACTTT. Full variable domain (outside the CDR3, taken from reference TRBV28 and TRBJ1-6): DVKVTQSSRYLVKRTGEKVFLECVQDMDHENMFWYRQDPGLGLRLIYFSYDVKMKEKGDIPEGYSVSREKKERFSLILESASTNQTSMYLCASSSPRGATSPLHFGNGTRLTVT.

J is TRBJ2-3 and V is TRBV5-6; D unclear. Germline-derived CDR1 and CDR2 are SGHDT and YYEEEE. CDR3 length: 12 amino acids. Trimming shortened V by 6 bases and J by 7 bases, and 12 bases separated the two germline ends. The chain's CDR3 is CASTSGRNTQYF. The CDR3, as DNA: TGTGCCAGCACCTCAGGCCGTAATACGCAGTATTTT.

The gene calls are TRBV27 and TRBJ2-3; D remains ambiguous. V was pared by 2 bases and J by 0 bases, with 3 bases between. The CDR3 sequence is 13 residues long. Germline CDR1 is MNHEY and CDR2 is SMNVEV (reference sequence). CDR3: CASSLHSTDTQYF. DNA of the CDR3: TGTGCCAGCAGTTTACATAGCACAGATACGCAGTATTTT.

The CDR3 region has the DNA TGTGCCAGCAGTTTGACTAGCGGGAGCACAGATACGCAGTATTTT. It specifies CASSLTSGSTDTQYF. The gene calls are TRBV7-3 and TRBJ2-3, with 10 bases that match TRBD2. The CDR3 is 15 residues long. After removal of 6 bases from V and 0 bases from J, the junction contained 3 bases not matched to a gene. Germline CDR1 reads SGHTA; CDR2 reads FQGTGA.

The chain has TRBV30 and TRBJ1-2, with 8 bases identical to TRBD1. Germline CDR1 reads GTSNPN; CDR2 reads SVGIG (reference sequence). V shed 0 bases, J shed 10 bases, and the junction held 1 base outside the gene matches. The CDR3 consists of 11 residues. This chain's CDR3 is CAWSVTGAYTF. The CDR3 DNA sequence: TGTGCCTGGAGTGTGACAGGGGCCTACACCTTC. Full variable domain (rest looked up from reference TRBV30 and TRBJ1-2): SQTIHQWPATLVQPVGSPLSLECTVEGTSNPNLYWYRQAAGRGLQLLFYSVGIGQISSEVPQNLSASRPQDRQFILSSKKLLLSDSGFYLCAWSVTGAYTFGSGTRLTVV.

V usage is TRBV10-1 and J usage is TRBJ1-5; TRBD1 is a possible D gene (5 bases). Deletions cut 0 bases from V and 2 bases from J, with 17 bases between. The CDR3 is 18 residues long. The germline CDR1 and CDR2 sequences are WNHNN and SYGVQD (reference sequence). The CDR3 DNA reads as TGCGCCAGCAGTGAGTCGACGCCCAGGGAAAATTGCAATCAGCCCCAGCATTTT. Translation gives CASSESTPRENCNQPQHF.

The J gene is TRBJ1-2, the V gene TRBV6-6; 7 nucleotides align to TRBD1. The CDR3 loop spans 13 amino acids. V was clipped by 4 bases and J by 6 bases; unmatched bases: 5. Per the germline V gene, CDR1 is MNHNY and CDR2 is SVGAGI (reference sequence). The CDR3 region is CASSSTGENGYTF. Written as DNA, the CDR3 is TGTGCCAGCAGTTCTACAGGGGAAAATGGCTACACCTTC.

This chain uses TRBV5-6 with TRBJ2-3, with 7 bases that match TRBD1. Germline CDR1 and CDR2: SGHDT and YYEEEE. With V trimmed by 5 bases and J by 1 base, 7 bases remained unmatched. The length of the CDR3 is 15 residues. CDR3: CASSELGQGTDTQYF. CDR3 in DNA: TGTGCCAGCAGTGAATTAGGACAGGGCACAGATACGCAGTATTTT.

This chain uses TRBV28 with TRBJ1-2; 10 bases map to TRBD1. Trimming cost V 6 bases and J 4 bases; bases outside gene matches: 5. Germline V gene data show CDR1 as MDHEN and CDR2 as SYDVKM. The CDR3 has 14 amino acids. This CDR3 reads CASRNRQGAYGYTF. The CDR3, as DNA: TGTGCCAGCAGAAATAGACAGGGGGCCTATGGCTACACCTTC.

The chain employs TRBV5-3 and TRBJ1-1, with TRBD1 matching 8 bases. TRBV5-3 belongs to the ORF category, with a function that is uncertain. The trim removed 6 bases at V and 1 base at J, leaving 8 bases unmatched. The CDR3 length is 15 residues. In DNA form, the CDR3 reads TGTGCCAGAATCTCGACAGGGGCCGGGAACACTGAAGCTTTCTTT. Protein: CARISTGAGNTEAFF.

The chain couples TRBV9 to TRBJ2-3; D remains unclear. The CDR3 length is 15 residues. The V gene lost 7 bases and the J gene lost 2 bases, with 17 bases spanning the gap. CDR1 and CDR2 (germline): SGDLS, YYNGEE. CDR3 sequence (DNA): TGTGCCAGCGACCTGGGCCGGATCCCCACAGATACGCAGTATTTT. It translates to CASDLGRIPTDTQYF. The entire variable domain, with the rest obtained from reference TRBV9 and TRBJ2-3, is as follows: DSGVTQTPKHLITATGQRVTLRCSPRSGDLSVYWYQQSLDQGLQFLIQYYNGEERAKGNILERFSAQQFPDLHSELNLSSLELGDSALYFCASDLGRIPTDTQYFGPGTRLTVL.

This chain uses TRBV5-1 with TRBJ2-5, with D maybe TRBD2 (6 bases). Germline CDR1 is SGHRS and CDR2 is YFSETQ. Trimming left V 3 bases short and J 4 bases short, with 16 bases between. This CDR3 comprises 15 residues. The CDR3 region is CASSSAGSRTETQYF. The CDR3 DNA follows: TGCGCCAGCAGCTCGGCGGGATCCCGGACAGAGACCCAGTACTTC.

The genes are TRBV28 and TRBJ1-1; D may be TRBD1 (5 bases). Germline-derived CDR1 and CDR2 are MDHEN and SYDVKM. V was trimmed by 7 bases and J by 7 bases, leaving 16 bases between them. CDR3 length: 13 amino acids. The CDR3 sequence is CASIQGGADEAFF. The CDR3 nucleotides read TGTGCCAGCATTCAAGGCGGGGCTGATGAAGCTTTCTTT.

The chain links TRBV2 to TRBJ2-1; no reliable D call. V was cut by 2 bases and J by 7 bases, with 12 bases left in between. This CDR3 contains 14 residues. Germline CDR1 SNHLY, CDR2 FYNNEI. CDR3 loop: CASSEKYTSNEQFF. The CDR3 bases are TGTGCCAGCAGTGAAAAGTACACGTCGAATGAGCAGTTCTTC.

The genes are TRBV6-1 and TRBJ1-1; 7 positions match TRBD1. The CDR3 covers 15 residues. V gave up 5 bases and J gave up 7 bases; unmatched junction bases: 13. Looked up from germline, CDR1 is MNHNS and CDR2 is SASEGT. DNA of the CDR3: TGTGCCAGCAGTCTAAGTCCACAGGGGTCCGATGAAGCTTTCTTT. This sequence encodes CASSLSPQGSDEAFF.

V is TRBV5-1 and J is TRBJ1-1; D gene ambiguous. The CDR3 sequence is 16 residues long. The germline CDR1 and CDR2 sequences are SGHRS and YFSETQ. Between the trimmed V and J ends, which lost 2 bases and 2 bases, there was a span of 16 bases. The DNA of the CDR3 is TGCGCCAGCAGCTTCGAACCGCCGACACACAACACTGAAGCTTTCTTT. It encodes CASSFEPPTHNTEAFF.

V is TRBV18 and J is TRBJ2-7; 8 bases map to TRBD1. V lost 4 bases, J lost 7 bases, and 9 bases stayed unmatched. Germline-derived CDR1 and CDR2 are KGHSH and LQKENI. The CDR3 is made up of 14 amino acids. The CDR3 bases are TGTGCCAGCTCACGAGGACAGGGCACATGGGAGCAGTACTTC. It yields the protein CASSRGQGTWEQYF.

This chain links TRBV11-2 with TRBJ1-4; D uncertain. Germline V CDR1 and CDR2: SGHAT, FQNNGV. The CDR3 extends over 16 amino acids. Trimming took off 5 bases at V and 5 bases at J, with 18 bases between the two ends. For the CDR3, the DNA is TGTGCCAGCAGCACCCGAGGACGGGAAACGAATGAAAAACTGTTTTTT. This translates into CASSTRGRETNEKLFF.

The chain combines TRBV9 with TRBJ2-3, with D hard to call. V was clipped by 0 bases and J by 11 bases, with 22 bases between them. Per the germline V gene, CDR1 is SGDLS and CDR2 is YYNGEE. This CDR3 region has 16 residues. The CDR3 loop is CASSVADTGSWVLQYF. CDR3 bases: TGTGCCAGCAGCGTAGCAGACACCGGCTCTTGGGTGTTGCAGTATTTT. The full variable domain, in which reference TRBV9 and TRBJ2-3 provide the parts outside the CDR3, is DSGVTQTPKHLITATGQRVTLRCSPRSGDLSVYWYQQSLDQGLQFLIQYYNGEERAKGNILERFSAQQFPDLHSELNLSSLELGDSALYFCASSVADTGSWVLQYFGPGTRLTVL.

The chain carries TRBV6-5 and TRBJ1-4; the match to TRBD1 covers 11 bases. Germline assignment: CDR1 MNHEY and CDR2 SVGAGI. This CDR3 spans 14 amino acids. Germline trimming cut 8 bases from V and 6 bases from J; bases unmatched to any gene: 5. The CDR3 sequence is CASCRTGGYEKLFF. The CDR3 DNA follows: TGTGCCAGCTGTCGGACAGGGGGCTATGAAAAACTGTTTTTT.

CDR3 in amino acids: CASSLGPPQVETQYF. CDR3 DNA: TGCGCCAGCAGCCTGGGTCCCCCCCAGGTGGAGACCCAGTACTTC. V is TRBV4-1 and J is TRBJ2-5; D is ambiguous. V lost 4 bases and J lost 5, with 17 bases in between. The CDR3 totals 15 residues. Germline V CDR1 and CDR2: MGHRA, YSYEKL.

This rearrangement joins TRBV10-3 to TRBJ2-1, with D possibly matching TRBD2 (5 bases). There are 11 residues in the CDR3. Germline CDR1 and CDR2: ENHRY and SYGVKD. The ends were cut back, 8 bases at V and 7 bases at J, with 9 bases in the middle. CDR3 sequence (DNA): TGTGCCATCGAGGAGCGGAATGAGCAGTTCTTC. As protein: CAIEERNEQFF.

The chain couples TRBV12-5 to TRBJ2-3; D is unresolved. Per the germline V gene, CDR1 is LGHNT and CDR2 is FRNRAP. Trimming shortened V by 1 base and J by 2 bases, and 13 bases separated the two germline ends. This CDR3 contains 16 residues. CDR3 nucleotides: TGTGCTAGTGGTTTGGCGTCTACTCTAGACACAGATACGCAGTATTTT. It is translated as CASGLASTLDTDTQYF.

Concerning this clone itself: Compared with germline, one end of the junction differs, possibly owing to a read error. The chain recombines TRBV6-6 with TRBJ2-7, with 12 bases aligning to TRBD1. This CDR3 spans 15 amino acids. Germline V gene lookup returns CDR1 MNHNY and CDR2 SVGAGI (reference sequence). CDR3: CATSEAGTGGLEQYF. The CDR3 nucleotides are TGTGCCACCAGTGAGGCCGGGACAGGGGGCCTCGAGCAGTACTTC.

This chain uses TRBV18 with TRBJ1-2; D is unclear. CDR1 KGHSH and CDR2 LQKENI come from the germline V gene. V was trimmed by 1 base and J by 5 bases, leaving 11 bases between them. CDR3 length: 14 amino acids. CDR3 in amino acids: CASSPREEKYGYTF. The CDR3 DNA is TGTGCCAGCTCACCACGAGAGGAGAAGTATGGCTACACCTTC.